Listed here are 18 T cell receptor beta chains from one sample, sequenced in a study of identical twins. TCRdb used MiXCR to reprocess the 5' RACE reads, holding one entry per CDR3 protein. The data contain just over 500,000 distinct CDR3 sequences, 22% of them singletons. This same sample was also part of a study on T cells expressing NK-cell markers.

Material: CD4+ T cells sorted from blood. The receptors originated from a woman aged 18-29 years in good health.

This clonotype was found a few times. The V gene is TRBV7-3, the J gene TRBJ2-3, with 7 bases matching TRBD2. The CDR3 is 13 amino acids. After removal of 0 bases from V and 8 bases from J, the junction contained 2 bases not matched to a gene. Germline values: CDR1 SGHTA, CDR2 FQGTGA. CDR3 sequence reads: CASSLTTGGTQYF. CDR3 bases: TGTGCCAGCAGCTTAACGACGGGGGGTACGCAGTATTTT.

This clonotype has a handful of counts. The V and J genes are TRBV6-2 or TRBV6-3 and TRBJ2-1, with D uncertain. V was shortened by 4 bases and J by 4 bases, with 5 bases between the two germline ends. The CDR3 totals 12 residues. Germline loops: CDR1 MNHEY, CDR2 SVGEGT. For the CDR3, the DNA is TGTGCCAGCAGTTCAGCGTACAATGAGCAGTTCTTC. It translates to CASSSAYNEQFF.

The table lists this clonotype with a few counts. This chain links TRBV20-1 with TRBJ1-1; D may be TRBD1 (5 bases). CDR1 DFQATT and CDR2 SNEGSKA come from the germline V gene (reference sequence). The CDR3 contains 11 residues. The DNA for the CDR3 is TGCAGAATACTCAGGGACACTGAAGCTTTCTTT. The encoded protein is CRILRDTEAFF.

V and J are TRBV20-1 and TRBJ2-1, with 7 nucleotides matching TRBD2. Germline CDR1 and CDR2: DFQATT and SNEGSKA (reference sequence). Unmatched junction bases numbered 13, after V lost 4 bases and J lost 7 bases. The CDR3 runs to 15 residues. In DNA, the CDR3 is TGCAGTGCTACCTCCGCTCAGCGGGGTATGAATGAGCAGTTCTTC. Protein sequence: CSATSAQRGMNEQFF.

The V call is TRBV7-8, the J call TRBJ2-5; the match to TRBD2 covers 8 bases. Germline CDR1 reads SGHVS; CDR2 reads FQNEAQ. The CDR3 extends over 15 amino acids. The junction had 11 bases not matched to a gene; V was cut back by 6 bases and J by 5 bases. CDR3 in amino acids: CASSSRGGNGETQYF. DNA for the CDR3: TGTGCCAGCAGTTCCCGGGGGGGCAATGGGGAGACCCAGTACTTC.

This chain joins TRBV10-3 and TRBJ2-3; 7 nucleotides match TRBD1. There are 13 residues in the CDR3. Germline-derived CDR1 and CDR2 are ENHRY and SYGVKD. V gave up 8 bases and J gave up 0 bases; unmatched junction bases: 2. The CDR3 DNA follows: TGTGCCATCGGACAGGCGAGCACAGATACGCAGTATTTT. Protein sequence: CAIGQASTDTQYF.

This clonotype was counted between two and nine times. The chain is built from TRBV5-1 and TRBJ2-2; D is unclear. Germline V gene sequence: CDR1 SGHRS, CDR2 YFSETQ. The CDR3 is 15 amino acids. V dropped 4 bases and J dropped 4 bases, with 14 bases sitting between them. CDR3 amino acids: CASSVTPKTTGELFF. DNA of the CDR3: TGCGCCAGCAGCGTGACACCCAAAACCACCGGGGAGCTGTTTTTT. The full variable domain, rest sourced from reference TRBV5-1 and TRBJ2-2, is KAGVTQTPRYLIKTRGQQVTLSCSPISGHRSVSWYQQTPGQGLQFLFEYFSETQRNKGNFPGRFSGRQFSNSRSEMNVSTLELGDSALYLCASSVTPKTTGELFFGEGSRLTVL.

This clonotype was counted only a few times. For the CDR3, the DNA is TGTGCCAGTAGCAAGGGGCCAAGAGACGCAGATACGCAGTATTTT. Its protein product is CASSKGPRDADTQYF. The gene calls are TRBV19 and TRBJ2-3; a possible D gene is TRBD1 (5 bases). The length of the CDR3 is 15 residues. CDR1 is LNHDA and CDR2 is SQIVND in the germline V gene (reference sequence). V gave up 6 bases and J gave up 4 bases, with 17 bases separating them.

The chain employs TRBV25-1 and TRBJ2-5, with 8 bases that match TRBD1. This CDR3 contains 16 residues. The J segment lost 2 bases and the V segment lost 1 base, leaving 6 bases of the junction unmatched. Germline CDR1 MGHDK, CDR2 SYGVNS. The CDR3 spells CASSELGTGGQETQYF. CDR3 DNA: TGTGCCAGCAGTGAATTAGGTACAGGGGGACAAGAGACCCAGTACTTC.

This clonotype was seen more than once but under ten times. The gene calls are TRBV20-1 and TRBJ2-3; 13 positions match TRBD2. Germline loops: CDR1 DFQATT, CDR2 SNEGSKA (reference sequence). The CDR3 length is 19 residues. J lost 4 bases, V lost 0 bases, and 13 bases had no gene match. CDR3 region: CSARETGLAGEGVADTQYF. As DNA, the CDR3 is TGCAGTGCTAGAGAAACCGGACTAGCGGGAGAAGGGGTTGCAGATACGCAGTATTTT.

The chain uses TRBV15 and TRBJ2-7, with 8 bases aligning to TRBD1. J lost 1 base, V lost 5 bases, and 4 bases had no gene match. Germline CDR1 reads LNHNV; CDR2 reads YYDKDF (reference sequence). This CDR3 has 14 amino acids. CDR3 amino acids: CATSRDRGSYEQYF. CDR3 bases: TGTGCCACCAGCCGTGACAGGGGATCCTACGAGCAGTACTTC.

This clonotype has more than one count but fewer than ten. The rearrangement links TRBV5-1 to TRBJ2-5; maybe TRBD2 (7 bases). The germline gives CDR1 SGHRS, CDR2 YFSETQ. This CDR3 has 18 amino acids. V was trimmed by 0 bases and J by 5 bases, leaving 23 bases between them. The CDR3 DNA follows: TGCGCCAGCAGCTTGGGGCTCGCGGGGGCCCCTCGGGAGGAGACCCAGTACTTC. As protein: CASSLGLAGAPREETQYF.

The gene calls are TRBV13 and TRBJ2-1; perhaps D is TRBD1 or TRBD2 (5 bases each). The CDR3 is 13 amino acids. Deletions cut 3 bases from V and 8 bases from J, with 11 bases between. The germline V gene encodes CDR1 PRHDT and CDR2 FYEKMQ (reference sequence). The DNA of the CDR3 is TGTGCCAGCAGCTTGTCGGGGCGGGATGAGCAGTTCTTC. Its protein is CASSLSGRDEQFF.

The chain carries TRBV6-1 and TRBJ1-5; TRBD1 matches 8 bases. Losses at the gene ends were 6 bases for V and 4 bases for J; bases not matched to a gene: 8. CDR1 and CDR2 (germline): MNHNS, SASEGT. CDR3 length: 15 residues. The CDR3 sequence is CASRRTGGWNQPQHF. For the CDR3, the DNA is TGTGCCAGCAGAAGAACAGGGGGTTGGAATCAGCCCCAGCATTTT.

This clonotype has only a few counts. The V and J genes are TRBV12-3 or TRBV12-4 and TRBJ1-6; the match to TRBD1 covers 11 bases. Losses at the gene ends were 7 bases for V and 7 bases for J; bases not matched to a gene: 6. The CDR3 spans 15 residues. The DNA of the CDR3 is TGTGCCAGCACTCCCGGGACAGGGGGGAATTCACCCCTCCACTTT. This gives the protein CASTPGTGGNSPLHF.

In its sample, this clonotype was seen a few times. The chain couples TRBV12-5 to TRBJ2-7, with TRBD2 as a possible D gene (5 bases). CDR3 length: 17 amino acids. The V gene lost 0 bases and the J gene lost 4 bases, with 19 bases spanning the gap. Germline CDR1 is LGHNT and CDR2 is FRNRAP. DNA for the CDR3: TGTGCTAGTGGTTTGGTGAGGGCAAGCCAGAACCCTTACGAGCAGTACTTC. Translating gives CASGLVRASQNPYEQYF.

This clonotype appeared many times. The chain joins TRBV2 to TRBJ2-1; 8 positions agree with TRBD2. V shed 4 bases and J 10 bases; nucleotides not matched to a gene: 9. The CDR3 has 14 amino acids. The germline CDR1 and CDR2 sequences are SNHLY and FYNNEI. The CDR3 reads CASSGSGGWGEQFF. The CDR3 nucleotides read TGTGCCAGCAGTGGAAGCGGGGGCTGGGGAGAGCAGTTCTTC.

V is TRBV5-6 and J is TRBJ2-1; TRBD2 matches 8 bases. V shed 3 bases, J shed 5 bases, and the junction held 10 bases outside the gene matches. The CDR3 has 16 residues. The germline gives CDR1 SGHDT, CDR2 YYEEEE. This CDR3 reads CASSSPRGGLHNEQFF. CDR3 coding DNA: TGTGCCAGCAGCTCTCCTCGGGGGGGCCTACACAATGAGCAGTTCTTC.